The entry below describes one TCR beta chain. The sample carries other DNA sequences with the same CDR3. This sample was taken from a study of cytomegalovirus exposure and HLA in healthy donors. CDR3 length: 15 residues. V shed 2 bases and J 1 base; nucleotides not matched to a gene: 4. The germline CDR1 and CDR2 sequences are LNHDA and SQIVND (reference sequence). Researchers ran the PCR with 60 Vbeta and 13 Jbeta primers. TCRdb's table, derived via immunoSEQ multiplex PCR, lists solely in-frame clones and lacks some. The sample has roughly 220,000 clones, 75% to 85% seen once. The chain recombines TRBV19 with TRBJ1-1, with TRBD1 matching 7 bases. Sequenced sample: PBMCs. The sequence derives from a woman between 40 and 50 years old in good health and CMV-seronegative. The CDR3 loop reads CASSILRGANTEAFF. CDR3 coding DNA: TGTGCCAGTAGTATACTCAGGGGGGCGAACACTGAAGCTTTCTTT.